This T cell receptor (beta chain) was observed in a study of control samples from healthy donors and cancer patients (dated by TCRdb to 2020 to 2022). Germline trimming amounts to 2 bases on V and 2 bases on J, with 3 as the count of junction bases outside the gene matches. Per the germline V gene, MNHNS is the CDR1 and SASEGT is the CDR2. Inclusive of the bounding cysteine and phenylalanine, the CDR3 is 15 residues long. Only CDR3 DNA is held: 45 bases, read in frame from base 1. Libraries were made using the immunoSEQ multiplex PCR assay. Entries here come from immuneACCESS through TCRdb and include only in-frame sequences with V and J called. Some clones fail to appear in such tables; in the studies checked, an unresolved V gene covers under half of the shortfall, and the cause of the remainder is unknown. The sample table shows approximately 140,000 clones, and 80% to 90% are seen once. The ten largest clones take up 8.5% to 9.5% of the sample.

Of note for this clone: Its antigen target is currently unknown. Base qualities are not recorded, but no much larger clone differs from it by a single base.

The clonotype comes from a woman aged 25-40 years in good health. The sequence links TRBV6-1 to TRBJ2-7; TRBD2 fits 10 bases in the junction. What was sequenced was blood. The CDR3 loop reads CASSESSGSTYEQYF. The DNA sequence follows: TGTGCCAGCAGTGAATCTAGCGGGAGTACCTACGAGCAGTACTTC.